These 12 T cell receptor beta chains were all obtained from the same sample, sequenced in a study of blood T cell repertoires in COVID-19. Only in-frame clones appear in the TCRdb table, and some are missing; sequencing was by immunoSEQ multiplex PCR. The data hold about 160,000 clones, with more than 65% observed a single time. Sequencing was carried out using peripheral blood. These receptor sequences come from a woman aged 60-75 years with COVID-19, enrolled during active disease.

The genes are TRBV7-9 and TRBJ2-5; TRBD1 matches at 7 bases. CDR1 and CDR2 from the germline V gene are SEHNR and FQNEAQ (reference sequence). The CDR3 totals 16 residues. V lost 1 base and J lost 4; bases outside the gene matches: 9. The CDR3 DNA follows: TGTGCCAGCAGCTTAGGCGAAGGGGGCCGAGGAGAGACCCAGTACTTC. Its protein is CASSLGEGGRGETQYF.

The chain employs TRBV27 and TRBJ2-1; 7 bases line up with TRBD1. CDR1 and CDR2 from the germline V gene are MNHEY and SMNVEV (reference sequence). The CDR3 covers 15 residues. The V segment lost 6 bases and the J segment 7 bases; nucleotides outside the gene matches: 12. The CDR3 DNA reads TGTGCCAGCAGAAAAGGGGGCAATAGAGGGAATGAGCAGTTCTTC. This translates into CASRKGGNRGNEQFF.

V and J are TRBV6-5 and TRBJ2-1, with 9 bases lining up with TRBD2. Trimming at V came to 6 bases and at J to 11 bases, leaving 5 bases not matched to a gene. The germline V gene encodes CDR1 MNHEY and CDR2 SVGAGI. The CDR3 is made up of 12 amino acids. DNA of the CDR3: TGTGCCAGCAGAGACGGGACTAGCAAGCAGTTCTTC. This codes for CASRDGTSKQFF.

The V gene is TRBV5-4, the J gene TRBJ1-1; 7 bases are a match to TRBD1. With V trimmed by 3 bases and J by 3 bases, 8 bases remained unmatched. CDR3 length: 15 amino acids. Germline V CDR1 and CDR2: SGHNT, YYREEE (reference sequence). The DNA of the CDR3 is TGTGCCAGCAGCTCCCACCCTACAGGGGACACTGAAGCTTTCTTT. It encodes CASSSHPTGDTEAFF.

This chain connects TRBV6-1 to TRBJ1-1; 10 bases agree with TRBD1. With V trimmed by 1 base and J by 3 bases, 2 bases remained unmatched. Germline V CDR1 and CDR2: MNHNS, SASEGT. CDR3 length: 15 residues. DNA for the CDR3: TGTGCCAGCAGTGAAGTGACAGGGGGCTACACTGAAGCTTTCTTT. Amino acid sequence: CASSEVTGGYTEAFF.

The chain recombines TRBV28 with TRBJ1-6, with D tentatively TRBD1 (5 bases). Trimming took 5 bases from V and 6 from J, leaving 23 bases between them. The CDR3 runs to 18 residues. Germline CDR1 and CDR2: MDHEN and SYDVKM. CDR3 residues: CASSPPGGYANINSPLHF. The CDR3 nucleotides read TGTGCCAGCAGTCCCCCCGGGGGGTACGCGAATATTAATTCACCCCTCCACTTT.

In DNA form, the CDR3 reads TGTGCCAGCACCTCTTCGGGGACACTCGAACGTGGTGGCTACACCTTC. It translates to CASTSSGTLERGGYTF. This chain joins TRBV28 and TRBJ1-2, with D possibly being TRBD1 (6 bases). The ends were cut back, 7 bases at V and 7 bases at J, with 25 bases in the middle. CDR3 size: 16 residues. Germline V lookup: CDR1 MDHEN, CDR2 SYDVKM.

The rearrangement joins TRBV10-3 to TRBJ1-2; D unclear. The CDR3 runs to 12 residues. Germline V gene lookup returns CDR1 ENHRY and CDR2 SYGVKD. Trimming pared 4 bases from V and 6 bases from J, leaving 9 bases between. CDR3 amino acids: CAISVPSDGYTF. CDR3 sequence (DNA): TGTGCCATCAGTGTTCCGTCCGATGGCTACACCTTC.

The rearrangement joins TRBV2 to TRBJ1-2; a weak D match, TRBD1 (6 bases). This CDR3 is built from 15 residues. Per germline, CDR1 SNHLY and CDR2 FYNNEI. Trimming removed 5 bases from V and 0 bases from J, with 13 bases in between. The CDR3: CASSLRQETNYGYTF. The CDR3 DNA follows: TGTGCCAGCAGTCTTCGACAGGAAACTAACTATGGCTACACCTTC.

The chain links TRBV7-9 to TRBJ1-2; TRBD1 might be the D (6 bases). The CDR3 spans 14 residues. Germline-derived CDR1 and CDR2 are SEHNR and FQNEAQ (reference sequence). V lost 5 bases to trimming and J lost 4 bases, with 14 bases between them. The CDR3 loop reads CASSIPGHRYGYTF. The CDR3 coding sequence is TGTGCCAGCAGCATCCCGGGACACCGCTATGGCTACACCTTC.

The chain uses TRBV29-1 and TRBJ2-3, with D perhaps TRBD2 (5 bases). Between the trimmed V and J ends, which lost 6 bases and 1 base, there was a span of 14 bases. This CDR3 spans 14 amino acids. Germline lookup yields CDR1 SQVTM and CDR2 ANQGSEA. CDR3 loop: CSVTLRGGTDTQYF. CDR3 DNA sequence: TGCAGCGTGACCCTCCGGGGAGGCACAGATACGCAGTATTTT.

The CDR3 spells CASRPGRALDYGYTF. For the CDR3, the DNA is TGCGCCAGCAGACCCGGGAGGGCCCTTGACTATGGCTACACCTTC. The chain combines TRBV5-1 with TRBJ1-2; D remains ambiguous. Germline assignment: CDR1 SGHRS and CDR2 YFSETQ. The V end lost 5 bases, the J end lost 3 bases, and 17 bases lay between the germline ends. This CDR3 contains 15 residues.